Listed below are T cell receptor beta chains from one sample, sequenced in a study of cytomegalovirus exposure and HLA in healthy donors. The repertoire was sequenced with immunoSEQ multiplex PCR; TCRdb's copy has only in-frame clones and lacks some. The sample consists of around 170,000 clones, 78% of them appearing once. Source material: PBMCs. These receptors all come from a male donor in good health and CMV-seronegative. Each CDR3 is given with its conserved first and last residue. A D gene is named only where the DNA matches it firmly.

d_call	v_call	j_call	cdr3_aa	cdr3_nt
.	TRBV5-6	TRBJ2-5	CASSPRGVEETQYF	TGTGCCAGCAGCCCAAGAGGCGTTGAGGAGACCCAGTACTTC
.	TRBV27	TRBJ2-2	CASSFGNTGELFF	TGTGCCAGCAGTTTCGGGAACACCGGGGAGCTGTTTTTT
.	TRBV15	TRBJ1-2	CATSREKGNYGYTF	TGTGCCACCAGCAGAGAAAAGGGGAACTATGGCTACACCTTC
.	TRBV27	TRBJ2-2	CASSYRVPLGELFF	TGTGCCAGCAGTTACAGAGTTCCCCTCGGGGAGCTGTTTTTT
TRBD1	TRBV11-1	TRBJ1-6	CASSRTGNNSPLHF	TGTGCCAGCAGCAGGACAGGGAATAATTCACCCCTCCACTTT
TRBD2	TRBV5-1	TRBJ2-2	CASSPPSGGPNTGELFF	TGCGCCAGCAGCCCCCCTAGCGGGGGCCCTAACACCGGGGAGCTGTTTTTT
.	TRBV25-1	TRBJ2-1	CASSAVRAGWYSEQFF	TGTGCCAGCAGTGCCGTAAGGGCAGGGTGGTATTCTGAGCAGTTCTTC
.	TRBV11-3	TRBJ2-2	CASSSDTGELFF	TGTGCCAGCAGCAGCGACACCGGGGAGCTGTTTTTT
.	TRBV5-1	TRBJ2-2	CASSLVQTGELFF	TGCGCCAGCAGCTTGGTTCAGACCGGGGAGCTGTTTTTT
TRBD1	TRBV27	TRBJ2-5	CASSPGQGARETQYF	TGTGCCAGCAGCCCAGGGCAGGGGGCTAGAGAGACCCAGTACTTC